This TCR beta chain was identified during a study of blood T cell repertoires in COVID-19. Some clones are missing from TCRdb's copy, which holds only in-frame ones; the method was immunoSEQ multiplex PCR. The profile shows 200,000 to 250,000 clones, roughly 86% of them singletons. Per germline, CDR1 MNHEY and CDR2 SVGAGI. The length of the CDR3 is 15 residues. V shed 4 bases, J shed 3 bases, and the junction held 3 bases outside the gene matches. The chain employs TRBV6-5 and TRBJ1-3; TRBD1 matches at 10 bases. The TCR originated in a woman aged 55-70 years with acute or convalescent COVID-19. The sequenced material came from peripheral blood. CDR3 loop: CASSLDRGFGNTIYF. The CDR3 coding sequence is TGTGCCAGCAGTTTGGACAGGGGGTTTGGAAACACCATATATTTT.